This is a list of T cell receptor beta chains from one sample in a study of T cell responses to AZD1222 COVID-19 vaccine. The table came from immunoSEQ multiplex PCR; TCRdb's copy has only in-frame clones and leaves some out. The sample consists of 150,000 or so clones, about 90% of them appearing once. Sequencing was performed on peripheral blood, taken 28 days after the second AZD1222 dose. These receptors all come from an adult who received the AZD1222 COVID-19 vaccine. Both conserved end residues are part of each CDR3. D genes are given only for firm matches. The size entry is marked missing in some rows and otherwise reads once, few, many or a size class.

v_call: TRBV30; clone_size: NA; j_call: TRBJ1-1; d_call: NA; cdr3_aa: CAWGDTNTEAFF; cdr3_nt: TGTGCCTGGGGAGACACGAACACTGAAGCTTTCTTT
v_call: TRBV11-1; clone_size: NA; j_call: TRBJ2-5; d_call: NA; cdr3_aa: CARYLETQYF; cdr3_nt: TGTGCCAGGTATTTGGAGACCCAGTACTTC
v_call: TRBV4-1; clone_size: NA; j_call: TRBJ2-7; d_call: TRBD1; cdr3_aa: CASSIRQGIYEQYF; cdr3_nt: TGCGCCAGCAGCATCCGACAGGGTATCTACGAGCAGTACTTC
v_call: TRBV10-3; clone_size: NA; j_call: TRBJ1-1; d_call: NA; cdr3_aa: CATEIDLNTEAFF; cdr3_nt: TGTGCCACAGAGATAGACTTGAACACTGAAGCTTTCTTT
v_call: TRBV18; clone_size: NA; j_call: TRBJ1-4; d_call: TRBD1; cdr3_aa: CASSATQGLSEKLFF; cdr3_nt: TGTGCCAGCTCAGCCACACAGGGGTTGTCCGAAAAACTGTTTTTT
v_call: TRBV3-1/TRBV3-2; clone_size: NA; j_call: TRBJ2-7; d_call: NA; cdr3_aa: CASSQGRGTFYEQYF; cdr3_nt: TGTGCCAGCAGCCAAGGAAGAGGGACTTTCTACGAGCAGTACTTC
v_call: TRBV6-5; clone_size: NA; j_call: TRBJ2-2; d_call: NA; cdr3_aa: CASSHYTGELFF; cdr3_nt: TGTGCCAGCAGTCACTACACCGGGGAGCTGTTTTTT
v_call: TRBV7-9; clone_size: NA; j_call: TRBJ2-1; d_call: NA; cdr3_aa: CASSRQTSPLEQFF; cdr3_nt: TGTGCCAGCAGCCGACAGACTAGTCCCCTTGAGCAGTTCTTC
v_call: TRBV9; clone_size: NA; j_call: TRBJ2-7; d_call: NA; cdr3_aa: CASSVAGAGQWYEQYF; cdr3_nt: TGTGCCAGCAGCGTAGCTGGGGCTGGGCAATGGTACGAGCAGTACTTC
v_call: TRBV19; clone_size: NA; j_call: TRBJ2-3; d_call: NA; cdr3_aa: CASSTGARAADTQYF; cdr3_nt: TGTGCCAGTAGTACAGGGGCCCGGGCGGCAGATACGCAGTATTTT
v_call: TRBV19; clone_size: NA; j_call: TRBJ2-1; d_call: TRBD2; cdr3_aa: CASSIPGLAVDNEQFF; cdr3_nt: TGTGCCAGTAGTATACCGGGACTAGCGGTTGACAATGAGCAGTTCTTC
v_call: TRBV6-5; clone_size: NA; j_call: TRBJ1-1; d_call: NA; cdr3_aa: CASSYSGGVGTEAFF; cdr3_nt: TGTGCCAGCAGTTACTCTGGAGGGGTGGGCACTGAAGCTTTCTTT
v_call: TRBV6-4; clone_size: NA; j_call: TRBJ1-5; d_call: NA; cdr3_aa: CASSDSLNQPQHF; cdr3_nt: TGTGCCAGCAGTGACTCGCTGAATCAGCCCCAGCATTTT
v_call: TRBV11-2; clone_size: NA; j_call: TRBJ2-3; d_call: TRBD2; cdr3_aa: CASSFLTSGGADTQYF; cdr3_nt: TGTGCCAGCAGCTTCCTGACTAGCGGGGGAGCTGATACGCAGTATTTT
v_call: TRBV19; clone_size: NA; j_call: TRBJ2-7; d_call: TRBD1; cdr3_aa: CASSRTGASSYEQYF; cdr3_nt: TGTGCCAGTAGTAGGACAGGGGCGAGCTCCTACGAGCAGTACTTC
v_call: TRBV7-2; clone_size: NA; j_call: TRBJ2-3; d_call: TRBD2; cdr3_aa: CASSLSTLAGGRGDTQYF; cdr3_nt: TGTGCCAGCAGCTTATCCACCCTAGCGGGAGGGCGGGGAGATACGCAGTATTTT
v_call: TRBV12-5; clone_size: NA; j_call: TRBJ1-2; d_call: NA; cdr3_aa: CASGLTLDYGYTF; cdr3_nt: TGTGCTAGTGGTTTAACACTCGACTATGGCTACACCTTC
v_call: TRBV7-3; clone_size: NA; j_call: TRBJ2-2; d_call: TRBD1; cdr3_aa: CASSPGQGGTGELFF; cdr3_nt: TGTGCCAGCAGCCCTGGACAGGGTGGGACCGGGGAGCTGTTTTTT
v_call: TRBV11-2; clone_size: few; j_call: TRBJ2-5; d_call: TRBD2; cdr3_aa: CASSSRGGWLETQYF; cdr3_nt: TGTGCCAGCAGCTCCCGGGGGGGGTGGTTGGAGACCCAGTACTTC
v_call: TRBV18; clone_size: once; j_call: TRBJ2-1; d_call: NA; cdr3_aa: CASSPQRQTNEQFF; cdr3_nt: TGTGCCAGCTCACCACAGCGACAGACTAATGAGCAGTTCTTC
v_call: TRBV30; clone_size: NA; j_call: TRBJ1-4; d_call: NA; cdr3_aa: CAWSGEGKAKLF; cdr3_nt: TGTGCCTGGAGTGGAGAGGGGAAGGCAAAGCTTTTT
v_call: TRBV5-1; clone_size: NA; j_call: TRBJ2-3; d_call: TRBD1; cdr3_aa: CASSRETGLGTDTQYF; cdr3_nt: TGCGCCAGCAGCCGAGAGACAGGGTTGGGCACAGATACGCAGTATTTT
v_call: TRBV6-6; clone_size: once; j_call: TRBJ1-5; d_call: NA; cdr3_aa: CASSYYAQAYNQPQHF; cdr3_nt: TGTGCCAGCAGTTACTACGCACAGGCCTACAATCAGCCCCAGCATTTT
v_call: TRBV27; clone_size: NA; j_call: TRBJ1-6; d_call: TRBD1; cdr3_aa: CASSLERTGGNSPLHF; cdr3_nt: TGTGCCAGCAGTTTAGAGAGGACAGGGGGAAATTCACCCCTCCACTTT
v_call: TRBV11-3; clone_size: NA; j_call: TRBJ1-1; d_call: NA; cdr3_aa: CASSLDLFLGRTTEAFF; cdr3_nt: TGTGCCAGCAGCTTAGATCTTTTTTTAGGGAGGACAACTGAAGCTTTCTTT
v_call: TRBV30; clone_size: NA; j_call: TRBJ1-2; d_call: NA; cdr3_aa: CAWSAWGSSVDYGYTF; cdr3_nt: TGTGCCTGGAGCGCGTGGGGGAGCTCGGTGGACTATGGCTACACCTTC
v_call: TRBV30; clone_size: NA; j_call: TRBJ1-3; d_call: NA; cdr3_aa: CAWSVPGGSLGNTIYF; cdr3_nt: TGTGCCTGGAGTGTACCGGGGGGCAGCCTAGGAAACACCATATATTTT
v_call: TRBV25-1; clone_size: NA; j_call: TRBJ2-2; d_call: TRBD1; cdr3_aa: CASSRTGLGTGELFF; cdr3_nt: TGTGCCAGCAGTCGGACAGGGTTGGGCACCGGGGAGCTGTTTTTT
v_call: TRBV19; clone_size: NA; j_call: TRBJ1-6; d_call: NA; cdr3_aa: CASSFIGNSPLHF; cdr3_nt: TGTGCCAGTAGCTTCATCGGAAATTCACCCCTCCACTTT
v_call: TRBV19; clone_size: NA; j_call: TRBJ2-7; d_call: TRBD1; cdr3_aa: CASSQDRAVYEQYF; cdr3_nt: TGTGCCAGTAGCCAAGACAGGGCAGTCTACGAGCAGTACTTC
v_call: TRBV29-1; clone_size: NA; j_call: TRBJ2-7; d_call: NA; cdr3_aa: CSVAGVLKVGEQYF; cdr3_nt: TGCAGCGTGGCGGGCGTTTTAAAGGTTGGCGAGCAGTACTTC
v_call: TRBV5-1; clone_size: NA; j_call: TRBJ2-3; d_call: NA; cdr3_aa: CASSLEGTDTQYF; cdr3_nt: TGCGCCAGCAGCTTAGAGGGCACAGATACGCAGTATTTT
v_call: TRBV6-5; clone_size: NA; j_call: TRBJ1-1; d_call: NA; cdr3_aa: CASSYSRADTEAFF; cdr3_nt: TGTGCCAGCAGTTACTCCCGGGCGGACACTGAAGCTTTCTTT
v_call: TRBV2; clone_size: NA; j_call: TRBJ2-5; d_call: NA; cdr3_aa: CASSEYGQFQETQYF; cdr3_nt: TGTGCCAGCAGTGAATACGGCCAGTTCCAAGAGACCCAGTACTTC
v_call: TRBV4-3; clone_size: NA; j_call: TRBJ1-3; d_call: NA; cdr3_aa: CASSQSALYSGNTIYF; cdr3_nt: TGCGCCAGCAGCCAAAGTGCACTTTACTCTGGAAACACCATATATTTT
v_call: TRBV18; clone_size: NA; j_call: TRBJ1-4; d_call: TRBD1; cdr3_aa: CASSPATGEANEKLFF; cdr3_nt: TGTGCCAGCTCGCCAGCGACAGGGGAGGCTAATGAAAAACTGTTTTTT
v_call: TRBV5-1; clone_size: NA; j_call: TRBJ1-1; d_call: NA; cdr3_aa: CASSLGESAEAFF; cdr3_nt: TGCGCCAGCAGCTTGGGGGAATCCGCTGAAGCTTTCTTT
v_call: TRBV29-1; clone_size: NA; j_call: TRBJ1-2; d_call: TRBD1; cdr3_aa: CSVEDQGTAANYGYTF; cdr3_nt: TGCAGCGTTGAAGATCAGGGGACAGCAGCTAACTATGGCTACACCTTC
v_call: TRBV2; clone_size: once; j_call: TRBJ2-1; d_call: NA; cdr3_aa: CASSGYSKGNNEQFF; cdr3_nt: TGTGCCAGCAGTGGATATAGCAAGGGAAACAATGAGCAGTTCTTC
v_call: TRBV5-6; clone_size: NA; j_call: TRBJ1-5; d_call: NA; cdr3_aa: CASSLLKVGDLDNQPQHF; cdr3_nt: TGTGCCAGCAGCCTACTAAAGGTGGGGGATCTGGACAATCAGCCCCAGCATTTT
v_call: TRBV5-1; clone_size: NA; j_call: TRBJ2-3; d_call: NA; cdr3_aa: CASSLGTGLGDTQYF; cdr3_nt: TGCGCCAGCAGCTTGGGAACAGGGCTGGGAGATACGCAGTATTTT
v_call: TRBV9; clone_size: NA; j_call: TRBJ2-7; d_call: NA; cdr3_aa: CASSVATGYEQYF; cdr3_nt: TGTGCCAGCAGCGTAGCTACTGGCTACGAGCAGTACTTC
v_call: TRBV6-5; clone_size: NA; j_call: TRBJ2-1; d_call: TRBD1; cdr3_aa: CASSDRTGVYNEQFF; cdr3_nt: TGTGCCAGCAGCGACCGGACAGGGGTTTACAATGAGCAGTTCTTC
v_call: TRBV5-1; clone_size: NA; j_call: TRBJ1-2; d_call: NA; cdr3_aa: CASSLEFGATYGYTF; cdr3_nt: TGCGCCAGCAGCTTGGAGTTCGGGGCCACCTATGGCTACACCTTC
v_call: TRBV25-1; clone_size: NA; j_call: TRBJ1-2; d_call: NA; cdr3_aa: CASSPETDYGYTF; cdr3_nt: TGTGCCAGCAGCCCCGAGACTGACTATGGCTACACCTTC
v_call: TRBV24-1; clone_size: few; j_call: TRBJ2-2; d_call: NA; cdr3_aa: CATSDWDRKGAGELFF; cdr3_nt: TGTGCCACCAGTGACTGGGACCGCAAAGGGGCCGGGGAGCTGTTTTTT
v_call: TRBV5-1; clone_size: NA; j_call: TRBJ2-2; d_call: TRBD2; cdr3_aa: CASSLEFSGGPGELFF; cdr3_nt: TGCGCCAGCAGCTTGGAGTTTAGCGGGGGACCCGGGGAGCTGTTTTTT
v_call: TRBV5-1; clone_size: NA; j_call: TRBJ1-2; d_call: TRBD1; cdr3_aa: CASSSTGRDGYTF; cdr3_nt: TGCGCCAGCAGCTCGACAGGGAGGGATGGCTACACCTTC
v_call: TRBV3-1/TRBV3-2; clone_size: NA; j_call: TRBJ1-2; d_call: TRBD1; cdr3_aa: CASSQEPGDRAEGYTF; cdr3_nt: TGTGCCAGCAGCCAAGAGCCCGGGGACAGGGCGGAGGGCTACACCTTC
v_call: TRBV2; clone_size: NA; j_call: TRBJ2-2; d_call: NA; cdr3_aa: CASSDGTFDTGELFF; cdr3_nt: TGTGCCAGCAGTGACGGGACTTTCGACACCGGGGAGCTGTTTTTT
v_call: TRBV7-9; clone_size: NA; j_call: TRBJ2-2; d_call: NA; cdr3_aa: CASSPGRTGELFF; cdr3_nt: TGTGCCAGCAGCCCGGGTCGGACCGGGGAGCTGTTTTTT
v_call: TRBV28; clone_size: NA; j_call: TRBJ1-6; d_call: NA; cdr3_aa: CASSLYNPGNSPLHF; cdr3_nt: TGTGCCAGCAGCCTATACAATCCCGGGAATTCACCCCTCCACTTT
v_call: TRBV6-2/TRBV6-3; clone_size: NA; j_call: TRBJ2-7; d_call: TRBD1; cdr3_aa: CASSYGQAPYEQYF; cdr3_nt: TGTGCCAGCAGTTACGGACAGGCCCCCTACGAGCAGTACTTC
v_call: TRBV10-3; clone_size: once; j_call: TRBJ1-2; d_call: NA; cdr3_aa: CAISDGQVYGYTF; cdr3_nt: TGTGCCATCAGTGATGGGCAGGTCTATGGCTACACCTTC
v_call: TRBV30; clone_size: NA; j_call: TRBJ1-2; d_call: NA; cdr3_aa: CARTGEYNYGYTF; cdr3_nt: TGTGCCCGGACGGGGGAGTATAACTATGGCTACACCTTC
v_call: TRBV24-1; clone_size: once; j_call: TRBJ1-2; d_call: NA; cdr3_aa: CATSGLSRGAGYGYTF; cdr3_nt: TGTGCCACCAGTGGCCTTTCGAGGGGAGCCGGCTATGGCTACACCTTC
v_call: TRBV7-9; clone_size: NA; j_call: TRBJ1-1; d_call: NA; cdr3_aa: CASSPETGFTEAFF; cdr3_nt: TGTGCCAGCAGCCCTGAAACAGGGTTCACTGAAGCTTTCTTT